Listed below are T cell receptor beta chains from one sample, sequenced in a study of CD8+ T cells in alopecia areata. TCRdb's copy holds only in-frame clones and misses some; the assay was immunoSEQ multiplex PCR. The sample lists about 190,000 clones, about three fifths occurring once. The sequences come from CD4+ T cells sorted from blood, collected around week 47, from a patient treated with tofacitinib. These receptors were taken from a human donor with alopecia areata. Each CDR3 is given with its conserved first and last residue. The D gene is left open where the match is weak. Size is stated for part of the rows, as once, few or many counts, or as a class when the clone is expanded.

j_gene	abundance	v_gene	d_gene	CDR3aa	CDR3nt
TRBJ1-6	NA	TRBV2	NA	CASRGNSPLHF	TGTGCCAGCCGGGGTAATTCACCCCTCCACTTT
TRBJ1-3	NA	TRBV30	NA	CAWSVNSGNTIYF	TGTGCCTGGAGTGTTAACTCTGGAAACACCATATATTTT
TRBJ2-1	few	TRBV29-1	TRBD2	CSVEDLSGGAYNEQFF	TGCAGCGTTGAAGATCTTAGCGGGGGGGCGTACAATGAGCAGTTCTTC
TRBJ1-2	NA	TRBV7-2	NA	CASSLQGYGYTF	TGTGCCAGCAGCTTACAGGGATATGGCTACACCTTC
TRBJ2-6	NA	TRBV29-1	NA	CSVETGVGANVLTF	TGCAGCGTTGAAACGGGGGTTGGGGCCAACGTCCTGACTTTC
TRBJ2-1	NA	TRBV4-3	TRBD2	CASSQDGREGNEQFF	TGCGCCAGCAGCCAAGATGGCCGGGAGGGGAATGAGCAGTTCTTC
TRBJ1-1	NA	TRBV30	NA	CAWSRRRRGTEAFF	TGTGCCTGGAGTAGGCGCCGGAGGGGGACTGAAGCTTTCTTT
TRBJ2-1	NA	TRBV9	TRBD2	CASSVSGGTYNEQFF	TGTGCCAGCAGCGTGAGCGGGGGTACCTACAATGAGCAGTTCTTC
TRBJ1-3	few	TRBV29-1	NA	CSVEKVAGNTIYF	TGCAGCGTTGAGAAGGTAGCGGGAAACACCATATATTTT
TRBJ1-1	NA	TRBV5-1	NA	CASSLEGGASNTEAFF	TGCGCCAGCAGCTTGGAGGGTGGAGCCTCGAACACTGAAGCTTTCTTT
TRBJ2-7	NA	TRBV27	NA	CASSLTGLGTYEQYF	TGTGCCAGCAGTTTAACGGGCTTGGGGACCTACGAGCAGTACTTC
TRBJ2-7	few	TRBV30	TRBD1	CAWSVQGAYEQYF	TGTGCCTGGAGTGTACAGGGGGCCTACGAGCAGTACTTC
TRBJ1-2	NA	TRBV2	NA	CAESGLHGYTF	TGTGCCGAGTCGGGGCTCCATGGCTACACCTTC
TRBJ1-5	NA	TRBV30	TRBD1	CAWSTGQGDNQPQHF	TGTGCCTGGAGTACGGGACAGGGAGATAATCAGCCCCAGCATTTT
TRBJ2-3	NA	TRBV7-3	TRBD2	CASSSTSGGTDTQYF	TGTGCCAGCAGCTCCACTAGCGGGGGCACAGATACGCAGTATTTT
TRBJ2-1	medium-sized	TRBV10-3	TRBD2	CAISESRLGGEQFF	TGTGCCATCAGTGAGTCGAGGCTGGGAGGGGAGCAGTTCTTC
TRBJ1-1	NA	TRBV29-1	NA	CSVGFRLNTEAFF	TGCAGCGTTGGTTTCAGGCTGAACACTGAAGCTTTCTTT
TRBJ2-3	few	TRBV5-1	TRBD2	CASSLAAGGDTQYF	TGCGCCAGCAGCTTGGCCGCGGGAGGTGATACGCAGTATTTT
TRBJ1-2	NA	TRBV30	NA	CAWTPLRGRGYGYTF	TGTGCCTGGACACCCCTCCGGGGGCGCGGCTATGGCTACACCTTC
TRBJ2-5	few	TRBV12-5	TRBD2	CASGPGLAGIQETQYF	TGTGCTAGTGGCCCCGGACTAGCGGGGATCCAAGAGACCCAGTACTTC
TRBJ1-4	NA	TRBV7-2	TRBD1	CASSPGDSKGEKLFF	TGTGCCAGCAGCCCCGGGGACAGCAAGGGAGAAAAACTGTTTTTT
TRBJ1-3	NA	TRBV5-1	NA	CASSLDGSGNTIYF	TGCGCCAGCAGCTTGGATGGGTCTGGAAACACCATATATTTT
TRBJ1-6	few	TRBV30	NA	CAWGDGRNSPLHF	TGTGCCTGGGGGGACGGAAGGAATTCACCCCTCCACTTT
TRBJ1-1	few	TRBV7-9	NA	CASSPPLGNTEAFF	TGTGCCAGCAGCCCACCCCTCGGGAACACTGAAGCTTTCTTT
TRBJ1-2	NA	TRBV10-3	NA	CAIRTDIGYGYTF	TGTGCCATCAGAACGGACATTGGCTATGGCTACACCTTC
TRBJ2-6	NA	TRBV7-2	TRBD1	CASSESGTGAGGANVLTF	TGTGCCAGCAGCGAATCCGGGACAGGGGCTGGCGGGGCCAACGTCCTGACTTTC
TRBJ2-1	NA	TRBV21-1	NA	CASSCPGQVFPNEQFF	TGTGCCAGCAGCTGTCCGGGACAGGTGTTCCCCAATGAGCAGTTCTTC
TRBJ1-1	NA	TRBV29-1	TRBD1	CSASTGGTEAFF	TGCAGCGCTTCGACAGGGGGGACTGAAGCTTTCTTT
TRBJ1-1	NA	TRBV29-1	NA	CSANDLGEGTEAFF	TGCAGCGCGAATGACCTGGGGGAAGGCACTGAAGCTTTCTTT
TRBJ1-5	NA	TRBV18	NA	CASSTRGGSDQPQHF	TGTGCCAGCTCAACGAGAGGCGGTAGCGATCAGCCCCAGCATTTT
TRBJ2-7	NA	TRBV7-9	NA	CASSFKSGDKQYF	TGTGCCAGCAGCTTCAAATCAGGGGACAAGCAGTACTTC
TRBJ2-5	NA	TRBV20-1	NA	CSARVGETQYF	TGCAGTGCTAGAGTTGGGGAGACCCAGTACTTC
TRBJ2-7	few	TRBV6-1	TRBD2	CASSASGGYEQYF	TGTGCCAGCAGTGCTAGCGGGGGCTACGAGCAGTACTTC
TRBJ1-4	NA	TRBV30	NA	CAWSAGQGLFF	TGTGCCTGGAGTGCCGGGCAAGGACTGTTTTTT
TRBJ2-1	NA	TRBV29-1	NA	CSVGDVNEQFF	TGCAGCGTCGGGGACGTCAATGAGCAGTTCTTC
TRBJ1-1	NA	TRBV29-1	NA	CSVGGILNTEAFF	TGCAGCGTTGGGGGCATCTTGAACACTGAAGCTTTCTTT
TRBJ1-4	once	TRBV4-1	NA	CASSPGRFNEKLFF	TGCGCCAGCAGCCCGGGACGTTTTAATGAAAAACTGTTTTTT
TRBJ2-3	NA	TRBV4-3	NA	CASSRGGTDTQYF	TGCGCCAGCAGTAGGGGGGGCACAGATACGCAGTATTTT
TRBJ1-5	once	TRBV5-6	NA	CASSRLNQPQHF	TGTGCCAGCAGTCGCTTGAATCAGCCCCAGCATTTT
TRBJ2-3	once	TRBV30	NA	CAWSSQGTQYF	TGTGCCTGGAGTTCCCAGGGTACGCAGTATTTT
TRBJ2-5	NA	TRBV27	NA	CASNRVGPQETQYF	TGTGCCAGCAATCGTGTCGGCCCTCAAGAGACCCAGTACTTC
TRBJ2-5	NA	TRBV4-1	NA	CASSQDEVRAIQTQYF	TGCGCCAGCAGCCAAGATGAAGTGCGTGCCATACAGACCCAGTACTTC
TRBJ2-2	few	TRBV14	NA	CASSQNLNTGELFF	TGTGCCAGCAGCCAAAATCTAAACACCGGGGAGCTGTTTTTT
TRBJ2-4	NA	TRBV29-1	NA	CSVVSLDIQYF	TGCAGCGTAGTGAGCTTGGACATTCAGTACTTC
TRBJ1-1	NA	TRBV2	NA	CASLVSGTEAFF	TGTGCCAGCCTTGTGTCGGGGACTGAAGCTTTCTTT
TRBJ1-1	few	TRBV30	TRBD1	CAWSRTGGVGEAFF	TGTGCCTGGAGTCGGACAGGGGGCGTAGGTGAAGCTTTCTTT